One sample yielded the 2 T cell receptor beta chains listed below, sequenced in a study of T cell clonality in common variable immunodeficiency. Study-wide points: Reportedly, TCR beta sequences from common variable immunodeficiency showed fewer deletions and N-nucleotide insertions.

These receptors are not linked to any known antigen. Method: immunoSEQ multiplex PCR; TCRdb's copy keeps in-frame clones and lacks some. The table records around 21,000 clones without singletons, the ten largest covering approximately 2.5%. Sequenced input: peripheral blood mononuclear cells. The receptors shown here come from a human donor with common variable immunodeficiency.

This clone was found a few times. The read ends 3 residues before the CDR3 terminus; that terminus is restored from the germline J gene. This rearrangement joins TRBV18 to TRBJ2-1; 14 bases map to TRBD2. Looked up from germline, CDR1 is KGHSH and CDR2 is LQKENI. The J segment lost 6 bases and the V segment lost 3 bases, leaving 10 bases of the junction unmatched. This CDR3 spans 18 amino acids. The CDR3 is CASSPGLAGARGGNEQFF. Partial CDR3 DNA: TGTGCCAGCTCACCGGGACTAGCGGGGGCCCGGGGAGGCAATGAG.

This clone was seen a handful of times. The read ends 3 residues shy of where the CDR3 ends; the end is completed using the germline J gene. The rearrangement joins TRBV7-8 to TRBJ2-7; 8 bases are a match to TRBD2. The CDR3 is made up of 15 amino acids. Germline lookup yields CDR1 SGHVS and CDR2 FQNEAQ. J lost 3 bases, V lost 5 bases, and 9 bases had no gene match. CDR3 DNA, as far as it was read: TGTGCCAGCAGCACCCCCGGCGGGAGGCTCTACGAG. It codes for CASSTPGGRLYE. The entire CDR3 sequence reads CASSTPGGRLYEQYF.